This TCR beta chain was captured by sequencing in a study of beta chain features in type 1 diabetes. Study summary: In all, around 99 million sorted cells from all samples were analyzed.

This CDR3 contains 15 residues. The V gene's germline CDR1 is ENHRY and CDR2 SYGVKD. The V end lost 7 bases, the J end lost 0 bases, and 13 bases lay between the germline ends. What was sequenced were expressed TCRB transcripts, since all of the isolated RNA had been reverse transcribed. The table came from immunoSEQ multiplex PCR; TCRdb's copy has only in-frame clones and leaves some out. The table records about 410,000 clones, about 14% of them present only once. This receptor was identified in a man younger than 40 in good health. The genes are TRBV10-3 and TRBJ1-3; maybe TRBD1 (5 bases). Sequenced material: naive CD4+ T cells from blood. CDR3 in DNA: TGTGCCATCAACGGAGCAGGGTACTCTGGAAACACCATATATTTT. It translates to CAINGAGYSGNTIYF.